These T cell receptor beta chains were read from a single sample in a study of Ad26.COV2.S vaccination and SARS-CoV-2 variants. The method was immunoSEQ multiplex PCR; TCRdb's version includes in-frame clones alone and lacks a portion of them. The sample has 350,000 to 500,000 clones, 85% to 90% seen once; the top ten hold 3.5% to 4%. Sequenced here: peripheral blood, sampled in a trial of Ad26.COV2.S vaccine versus placebo. The receptors stem from a person between 18 and 65 years old who received the Ad26.COV2.S COVID-19 vaccine or a placebo. Both conserved end residues are part of each CDR3. Each record gives: CDR3 length, V gene, J gene, D gene, clone size, CDR3 protein, CDR3 DNA. A D gene is named only where the DNA matches it firmly. Some rows have no size entry. The others give once, few or many, or a class for an expanded clone.

length: 15
V: TRBV7-3
J: TRBJ2-5
D: .
size: .
CDR3: CASSLLPGHQETQYF
DNA: TGTGCCAGCAGCCTCCTCCCGGGACATCAAGAGACCCAGTACTTC

length: 13
V: TRBV18
J: TRBJ2-7
D: .
size: .
CDR3: CASSPGANYEQYF
DNA: TGTGCCAGCTCACCGGGGGCTAACTACGAGCAGTACTTC

length: 13
V: TRBV7-6
J: TRBJ2-7
D: .
size: .
CDR3: CASSLNQAYEQYF
DNA: TGTGCCAGCAGCTTAAATCAGGCCTACGAGCAGTACTTC

length: 15
V: TRBV28
J: TRBJ1-2
D: .
size: .
CDR3: CASSFATGSLYGYTF
DNA: TGTGCCAGCAGTTTTGCCACAGGGAGTCTCTATGGCTACACCTTC

length: 16
V: TRBV10-3
J: TRBJ2-2
D: TRBD2
size: .
CDR3: CAIRPGLAGDTGELFF
DNA: TGTGCCATCAGGCCCGGACTAGCGGGGGACACCGGGGAGCTGTTTTTT

length: 16
V: TRBV4-1
J: TRBJ2-3
D: TRBD2
size: many
CDR3: CASSQVRLAGSDTQYF
DNA: TGCGCCAGCAGCCAAGTAAGACTAGCGGGGTCAGATACGCAGTATTTT

length: 13
V: TRBV5-1
J: TRBJ2-5
D: .
size: .
CDR3: CASSRLGEETQYF
DNA: TGCGCCAGCAGCAGACTGGGGGAAGAGACCCAGTACTTC

length: 13
V: TRBV6-5
J: TRBJ1-5
D: .
size: once
CDR3: CASSDASNQPQHF
DNA: TGTGCCAGCAGCGACGCCAGCAATCAGCCCCAGCATTTT

length: 14
V: TRBV28
J: TRBJ1-4
D: .
size: .
CDR3: CASTLGGANEKLFF
DNA: TGTGCCAGCACCCTAGGGGGAGCTAATGAAAAACTGTTTTTT

length: 14
V: TRBV4-2
J: TRBJ1-2
D: .
size: .
CDR3: CASSQGGSNYGYTF
DNA: TGTGCCAGCAGCCAAGGGGGGTCTAACTATGGCTACACCTTC

length: 13
V: TRBV9
J: TRBJ2-5
D: .
size: .
CDR3: CASSGGTRETQYF
DNA: TGTGCCAGCAGCGGGGGGACGCGAGAGACCCAGTACTTC

length: 15
V: TRBV10-3
J: TRBJ2-3
D: TRBD1
size: .
CDR3: CAISTRTGGRDTQYF
DNA: TGTGCCATCAGCACCAGGACAGGGGGGAGGGATACGCAGTATTTT

length: 15
V: TRBV5-4
J: TRBJ2-2
D: .
size: once
CDR3: CASSRPQGAAGELFF
DNA: TGTGCCAGCAGCCGACCACAGGGCGCGGCCGGGGAGCTGTTTTTT

length: 16
V: TRBV19
J: TRBJ2-3
D: .
size: .
CDR3: CASSRTRTPGPDTQYF
DNA: TGTGCCAGTAGTCGGACTCGGACTCCCGGACCAGATACGCAGTATTTT

length: 12
V: TRBV5-1
J: TRBJ2-7
D: .
size: .
CDR3: CASSLTSYEQYF
DNA: TGCGCCAGCAGCTTGACTTCCTACGAGCAGTACTTC

length: 12
V: TRBV6-5
J: TRBJ1-4
D: .
size: .
CDR3: CASIGMKEKLFF
DNA: TGTGCCAGCATTGGCATGAAGGAAAAACTGTTTTTT

length: 15
V: TRBV5-1
J: TRBJ2-3
D: .
size: .
CDR3: CASSTAGTSTDTQYF
DNA: TGCGCCAGCAGCACCGCCGGGACTAGCACAGATACGCAGTATTTT

length: 18
V: TRBV27
J: TRBJ2-2
D: TRBD2
size: .
CDR3: CASSLSGAVAGFAGELFF
DNA: TGTGCCAGCAGTCTCTCGGGGGCGGTAGCGGGGTTCGCCGGGGAGCTGTTTTTT

length: 13
V: TRBV12-3/TRBV12-4
J: TRBJ1-5
D: .
size: .
CDR3: CASSLVQNQPQHF
DNA: TGTGCCAGCAGTTTAGTCCAGAATCAGCCCCAGCATTTT

length: 12
V: TRBV29-1
J: TRBJ2-5
D: TRBD1
size: .
CDR3: CSVRDSQETQYF
DNA: TGCAGCGTCCGGGACAGCCAAGAGACCCAGTACTTC

length: 16
V: TRBV27
J: TRBJ2-2
D: .
size: .
CDR3: CASSAGWYYNTGELFF
DNA: TGTGCCAGCAGTGCAGGGTGGTACTATAACACCGGGGAGCTGTTTTTT

length: 13
V: TRBV2
J: TRBJ2-7
D: TRBD1
size: .
CDR3: CASVRDSLIEQYF
DNA: TGTGCCAGCGTTCGGGACAGCCTCATTGAGCAGTACTTC

length: 15
V: TRBV7-2
J: TRBJ2-3
D: .
size: .
CDR3: CASSLAGTRIDTQYF
DNA: TGTGCCAGCAGCTTAGCAGGGACAAGGATAGATACGCAGTATTTT

length: 15
V: TRBV5-6
J: TRBJ2-1
D: .
size: .
CDR3: CASSPPRTLYNEQFF
DNA: TGTGCCAGCAGCCCACCCCGGACCCTTTACAATGAGCAGTTCTTC

length: 13
V: TRBV2
J: TRBJ1-1
D: .
size: .
CDR3: CASSGLMNTEAFF
DNA: TGTGCCAGCAGTGGCCTCATGAACACTGAAGCTTTCTTT

length: 16
V: TRBV4-3
J: TRBJ1-6
D: .
size: .
CDR3: CASSPNLGQSNSPLHF
DNA: TGCGCCAGCAGCCCAAATTTAGGACAGTCTAATTCACCCCTCCACTTT

length: 14
V: TRBV5-5
J: TRBJ2-4
D: TRBD1
size: .
CDR3: CASSLAQGENIQYF
DNA: TGTGCCAGCAGCTTGGCCCAGGGGGAAAACATTCAGTACTTC

length: 19
V: TRBV9
J: TRBJ2-6
D: TRBD1
size: .
CDR3: CASSVMAGTAVAGANVLTF
DNA: TGTGCCAGCAGCGTAATGGCCGGGACAGCGGTGGCTGGGGCCAACGTCCTGACTTTC

length: 15
V: TRBV25-1
J: TRBJ2-3
D: .
size: .
CDR3: CASNGEGIRTDTQYF
DNA: TGTGCCAGCAATGGAGAGGGGATACGCACAGATACGCAGTATTTT

length: 15
V: TRBV18
J: TRBJ1-5
D: TRBD1
size: .
CDR3: CASSPTGMGNQPQHF
DNA: TGTGCCAGCTCACCGACAGGGATGGGCAATCAGCCCCAGCATTTT

length: 15
V: TRBV6-5
J: TRBJ1-1
D: .
size: .
CDR3: CASSYNGPLDTEAFF
DNA: TGTGCCAGCAGTTACAACGGCCCGTTGGACACTGAAGCTTTCTTT

length: 16
V: TRBV9
J: TRBJ2-1
D: TRBD2
size: .
CDR3: CASSVVLAGGDNEQFF
DNA: TGTGCCAGCAGCGTAGTATTAGCGGGGGGCGACAATGAGCAGTTCTTC

length: 14
V: TRBV29-1
J: TRBJ2-5
D: TRBD2
size: .
CDR3: CSVNSPGLKETQYF
DNA: TGCAGCGTTAATTCTCCGGGACTAAAAGAGACCCAGTACTTC

length: 13
V: TRBV28
J: TRBJ1-2
D: .
size: .
CDR3: CASSIGTPYGYTF
DNA: TGTGCCAGCAGTATTGGGACACCCTATGGCTACACCTTC

length: 15
V: TRBV23-1
J: TRBJ2-3
D: .
size: .
CDR3: CASSDQRASTDTQYF
DNA: TGCGCCAGCAGTGACCAGCGGGCTAGCACAGATACGCAGTATTTT

length: 11
V: TRBV20-1
J: TRBJ1-5
D: .
size: once
CDR3: CSARDRADVAF
DNA: TGCAGTGCTAGAGACAGGGCCGATGTTGCTTTT

length: 15
V: TRBV14
J: TRBJ2-3
D: .
size: .
CDR3: CASSQRIGSTDTQYF
DNA: TGTGCCAGCAGCCAAAGAATCGGGAGCACAGATACGCAGTATTTT

length: 17
V: TRBV5-4
J: TRBJ2-6
D: TRBD1
size: .
CDR3: CASSLGQGAYGANVLTF
DNA: TGTGCCAGCAGCTTGGGGCAGGGGGCTTATGGGGCCAACGTCCTGACTTTC

length: 15
V: TRBV9
J: TRBJ1-2
D: TRBD1
size: .
CDR3: CASSELTGTGFGYTF
DNA: TGTGCCAGCAGCGAACTCACCGGGACAGGGTTTGGCTACACCTTC

length: 15
V: TRBV5-4
J: TRBJ1-6
D: .
size: .
CDR3: CASSQGVSYNSPLHF
DNA: TGTGCCAGCAGTCAAGGTGTCTCCTATAATTCACCCCTCCACTTT

length: 20
V: TRBV9
J: TRBJ2-5
D: TRBD2
size: .
CDR3: CASSVASGGFSGRITETQYF
DNA: TGTGCCAGCAGCGTAGCCTCGGGAGGGTTTAGCGGGAGAATCACGGAGACCCAGTACTTC

length: 13
V: TRBV4-1
J: TRBJ1-2
D: .
size: .
CDR3: CASSQPADYGYTF
DNA: TGCGCCAGCAGCCAACCCGCGGACTATGGCTACACCTTC

length: 11
V: TRBV28
J: TRBJ2-3
D: .
size: .
CDR3: CASRGTDTQYF
DNA: TGTGCCAGTAGAGGAACGGATACGCAGTATTTT

length: 17
V: TRBV14
J: TRBJ2-5
D: TRBD2
size: .
CDR3: CASSQALAGSYQETQYF
DNA: TGTGCCAGCAGCCAAGCCCTAGCGGGGAGCTACCAAGAGACCCAGTACTTC

length: 14
V: TRBV7-6
J: TRBJ2-7
D: .
size: few
CDR3: CASSLGQISYEQYF
DNA: TGTGCCAGCAGCTTAGGACAGATCTCCTACGAGCAGTACTTC

length: 15
V: TRBV7-9
J: TRBJ2-3
D: TRBD2
size: .
CDR3: CASSRLAGVIDTQYF
DNA: TGTGCCAGCAGCCGACTAGCGGGGGTCATAGATACGCAGTATTTT

length: 13
V: TRBV7-3
J: TRBJ1-1
D: .
size: .
CDR3: CASSFSPDTEAFF
DNA: TGTGCCAGCAGCTTCTCCCCTGACACTGAAGCTTTCTTT

length: 17
V: TRBV30
J: TRBJ2-1
D: .
size: .
CDR3: CAWSVSGFERTYNEQFF
DNA: TGTGCCTGGAGTGTTTCTGGATTCGAACGAACCTACAATGAGCAGTTCTTC